This T cell receptor beta chain was sequenced in a study of beta chain features in type 1 diabetes. Study as a whole: Investigators examined some 100 million sorted cells across all samples.

Findings and caveats of the study: Insertions were fewer and deletions more numerous at VDJ junctions in type 1 diabetes patients. Possible PCR preference for shorter templates applied equally to patients and controls. Significant though moderate, a shortening of TCRB CDR3s appeared in all four CD4+ subsets of Type 1 diabetes patients.

This clone has just a few counts. What it binds is unknown. The sequenced template was cDNA made from the entire isolated RNA. The study sequenced naive, central memory and regulatory T cell samples to an average of around 3.5 million reads. Profiling relied on immunoSEQ multiplex PCR, and the TCRdb table lists in-frame clones only, not all of them. The sample includes hundreds of thousands of clones, around an eighth of them seen just once. The CDR3 contains 19 residues. The receptor comes from a man younger than 35 with type 1 diabetes. The chain has TRBV21-1 and TRBJ2-1; the table assigns TRBD1, which was not confirmed against the DNA. TRBV21-1 is flagged as a pseudogene. The sample comprised naive CD4+ T cells from blood. The CDR3 reads CASSRCPGGQNLRYNEQFF. CDR3 DNA: TGTGCCAGCAGCAGGTGCCCAGGGGGCCAAAATTTGCGATACAATGAGCAGTTCTTC.